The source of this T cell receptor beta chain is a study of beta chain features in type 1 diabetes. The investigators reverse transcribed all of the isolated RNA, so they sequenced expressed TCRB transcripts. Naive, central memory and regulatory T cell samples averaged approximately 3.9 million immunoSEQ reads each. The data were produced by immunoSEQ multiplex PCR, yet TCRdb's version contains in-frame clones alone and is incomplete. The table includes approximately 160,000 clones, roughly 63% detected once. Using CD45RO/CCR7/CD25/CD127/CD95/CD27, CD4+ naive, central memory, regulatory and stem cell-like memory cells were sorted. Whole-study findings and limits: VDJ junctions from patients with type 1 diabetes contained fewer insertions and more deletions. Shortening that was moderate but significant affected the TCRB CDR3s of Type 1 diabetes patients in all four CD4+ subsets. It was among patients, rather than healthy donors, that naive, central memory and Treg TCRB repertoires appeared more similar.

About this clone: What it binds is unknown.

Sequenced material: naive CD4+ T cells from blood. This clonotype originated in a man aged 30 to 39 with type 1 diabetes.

The CDR3 DNA reads TGCAGTGCTAGAAGGGTTGGTGAGCAGTTCTTC. Translated, it gives CSARRVGEQFF. V gene TRBV20-1 combines with J gene TRBJ2-1; D is ambiguous. This CDR3 comprises 11 residues. Trimming took 2 bases from V and 9 from J, leaving 8 bases between them. Germline V CDR1 and CDR2: DFQATT, SNEGSKA (reference sequence).